This T cell receptor (beta chain) was sequenced in a study of blood T cell repertoires in COVID-19. Using immunoSEQ multiplex PCR, the repertoire was profiled, and TCRdb retains in-frame clones only, with some absent. Among 150,000 to 200,000 clones, around 83% were seen once, and the ten largest hold about 19%. The CDR3 loop spans 15 amino acids. In germline, CDR1 is LGHNA, CDR2 YNFKEQ. The V gene lost 0 bases and the J gene lost 4 bases, with 10 bases spanning the gap. This sequence joins TRBV4-2 and TRBJ1-3, with unresolved D. This clonotype originated in an older woman who had recovered from COVID-19. Sequencing was done on a sample of peripheral blood. In DNA form, the CDR3 reads TGTGCCAGCAGCCAAGACGGGATCCGGGGAAACACCATATATTTT. It is translated as CASSQDGIRGNTIYF.